The next 25 T cell receptor beta chains were all read from a single sample in a study of technical replicates of blood from a few donors. The data were produced by immunoSEQ multiplex PCR, yet TCRdb's version contains in-frame clones alone and is incomplete. The table lists tens of thousands of clones, approximately 94% of them singletons. Sequencing was done on a sample of T cells isolated from PBMCs. Receptor source: a human donor in good health.

The rearrangement joins TRBV5-1 to TRBJ2-7; 7 nucleotides agree with TRBD1. The CDR3 has 14 residues. From germline, CDR1 is SGHRS and CDR2 YFSETQ. With V trimmed by 1 base and J by 1 base, 2 bases remained unmatched. This CDR3 is CASSLKTGSYEQYF. In DNA, the CDR3 is TGCGCCAGCAGCTTGAAGACAGGGTCCTACGAGCAGTACTTC.

This chain links TRBV2 with TRBJ2-3, with 7 bases aligning to TRBD2. CDR3 length: 15 amino acids. Germline V gives CDR1 SNHLY, CDR2 FYNNEI. Germline trimming cut 4 bases from V and 3 bases from J; bases unmatched to any gene: 7. The CDR3: CASSGAGVVTDTQYF. The CDR3 region has the DNA TGTGCCAGCAGTGGCGCGGGAGTCGTGACAGATACGCAGTATTTT.

The chain links TRBV27 to TRBJ1-1; perhaps TRBD1 as D (5 bases). The V end was cut by 2 bases, the J end by 0 bases, with 10 bases between. The CDR3 length is 15 residues. Germline CDR1 and CDR2: MNHEY and SMNVEV (reference sequence). In nucleotides, the CDR3 is TGTGCCAGCAGTTTAGCAGGGAATATGAACACTGAAGCTTTCTTT. It is translated as CASSLAGNMNTEAFF.

This sequence joins TRBV9 and TRBJ2-3; TRBD2 agrees at 9 bases. Germline V gene data show CDR1 as SGDLS and CDR2 as YYNGEE. J lost 2 bases, V lost 4 bases, and 5 bases had no gene match. The CDR3 is 15 amino acids. The CDR3 protein is CASSLAGAVTDTQYF. The CDR3, as DNA: TGTGCCAGCAGCTTAGCGGGAGCGGTCACAGATACGCAGTATTTT.

The CDR3 loop reads CAISQREQNTGELFF. As DNA, the CDR3 is TGTGCCATCAGCCAGCGGGAGCAAAACACCGGGGAGCTGTTTTTT. This chain connects TRBV10-3 to TRBJ2-2; 8 bases fit TRBD2. V shed 6 bases, J shed 2 bases, and the junction held 5 bases outside the gene matches. Germline-derived CDR1 and CDR2 are ENHRY and SYGVKD. CDR3 length: 15 amino acids.

This clone has a single count. The chain carries TRBV5-1 and TRBJ2-5; 12 bases line up with TRBD2. The CDR3 spans 17 residues. In germline, CDR1 is SGHRS, CDR2 YFSETQ. V gave up 0 bases and J gave up 4 bases; unmatched junction bases: 7. Here the CDR3 DNA reads TGCGCCAGCAGCTTGGGACTAGCGGGAGTTAATACAGAGACCCAGTACTTC. As protein: CASSLGLAGVNTETQYF.

J is TRBJ2-7 and V is TRBV12-5; 11 nucleotides agree with TRBD1. CDR1 is LGHNT, CDR2 FRNRAP, per germline. Trimming cost V 4 bases and J 4 bases; bases outside gene matches: 6. This CDR3 has 15 amino acids. CDR3 sequence reads: CASGWRTGGLYEQYF. In DNA form, the CDR3 reads TGTGCTAGTGGTTGGCGGACAGGGGGCTTGTACGAGCAGTACTTC.

As for this clone: The junction shows a germline mismatch at one end, possibly a read error. V and J are TRBV7-2 and TRBJ2-4; TRBD2 is a possible D gene (6 bases). The CDR3 runs 14 residues. Germline V gene sequence: CDR1 SGHTA, CDR2 FQGNSA. Here the CDR3 reads CASSLARDFNIQYF. The CDR3 DNA is TGTGCCAGCAGCCTAGCGAGGGATTTCAACATTCAGTACTTC. The variable domain in full, completed from reference TRBV7-2 and TRBJ2-4, reads GAGVSQSPSNKVTEKGKDVELRCDPISGHTALYWYRQSLGQGLEFLIYFQGNSAPDKSGLPSDRFSAERTGGSVSTLTIQRTQQEDSAVYLCASSLARDFNIQYFGAGTRLSVL.

This clone appeared a single time. The rearrangement uses TRBV4-1 and TRBJ2-3, with D possibly TRBD2 on 5 matching bases. Per germline, CDR1 MGHRA and CDR2 YSYEKL. V was trimmed by 4 bases and J by 3 bases, leaving 14 bases between them. The CDR3 covers 15 residues. Here the CDR3 reads CASSPEAFGTDTQYF. The CDR3 DNA is TGCGCCAGCAGCCCGGAGGCCTTCGGGACAGATACGCAGTATTTT.

V gene TRBV28 combines with J gene TRBJ2-1, with D perhaps matching TRBD1 (5 bases). Germline lookup yields CDR1 MDHEN and CDR2 SYDVKM. The CDR3 has 16 amino acids. The ends were cut back, 5 bases at V and 3 bases at J, with 17 bases in the middle. The CDR3 is CASSEMTVLVYNEQFF. The CDR3 coding sequence is TGTGCCAGCAGTGAAATGACAGTCCTGGTCTACAATGAGCAGTTCTTC.

This chain joins TRBV29-1 and TRBJ1-4, with D unclear. Between the trimmed V and J ends, which lost 3 bases and 10 bases, there was a span of 18 bases. This CDR3 region has 14 residues. CDR1 is SQVTM, CDR2 ANQGSEA, per germline. The DNA of the CDR3 is TGCAGCGTTGACTCGGGAGGAGCGATGAGAAAACTGTTTTTT. Translation: CSVDSGGAMRKLFF. The full variable domain, with the rest looked up from reference TRBV29-1 and TRBJ1-4, is SAVISQKPSRDICQRGTSLTIQCQVDSQVTMMFWYRQQPGQSLTLIATANQGSEATYESGFVIDKFPISRPNLTFSTLTVSNMSPEDSSIYLCSVDSGGAMRKLFFGSGTQLSVL.

This chain links TRBV7-9 with TRBJ2-7; TRBD2 might be the D (5 bases). Trimming pared 4 bases from V and 2 bases from J, leaving 18 bases between. Germline CDR1 reads SEHNR; CDR2 reads FQNEAQ (reference sequence). CDR3 length: 16 residues. This chain's CDR3 is CASSSTAGLAPYEQYF. The DNA of the CDR3 is TGTGCCAGCAGCTCAACCGCAGGCCTAGCACCCTACGAGCAGTACTTC.

The J gene is TRBJ1-3, the V gene TRBV18, with 7 bases identical to TRBD1. Germline-derived CDR1 and CDR2 are KGHSH and LQKENI. The V gene end was trimmed by 3 bases and the J gene end by 4 bases; junction bases not matched to a gene: 9. This CDR3 is 16 amino acids long. CDR3 protein: CASSPLAGTEGNTIYF. The CDR3 nucleotides read TGTGCCAGCTCACCTTTAGCCGGGACAGAAGGAAACACCATATATTTT.

The gene calls are TRBV10-3 and TRBJ2-1; D might be TRBD1 (6 bases). The germline CDR1 and CDR2 sequences are ENHRY and SYGVKD. V was shortened by 6 bases and J by 10 bases, with 13 bases between the two germline ends. The CDR3 is made up of 12 amino acids. CDR3: CAISGITGEQFF. The CDR3 DNA is TGTGCCATCAGCGGTATTACAGGGGAGCAGTTCTTC.

The rearrangement uses TRBV29-1 and TRBJ1-5, with 7 bases matching TRBD1. CDR1 and CDR2 from the germline V gene are SQVTM and ANQGSEA. This CDR3 contains 16 residues. The V and J ends lost 4 bases and 5 bases, in that order; junction bases with no gene match: 14. In nucleotides, the CDR3 is TGCAGCGTTGTAATCACCGGGACAGACTTTGATCAGCCCCAGCATTTT. It codes for CSVVITGTDFDQPQHF.

V is TRBV7-8 and J is TRBJ2-7; weak D call: TRBD2 (6 bases). Germline V gene sequence: CDR1 SGHVS, CDR2 FQNEAQ. CDR3 length: 15 residues. V was pared by 3 bases and J by 1 base, with 13 bases between. DNA of the CDR3: TGTGCCAGCAGCTTTTCTAGCGCGGATTCCTACGAGCAGTACTTC. Translating gives CASSFSSADSYEQYF.

The V gene is TRBV4-1, the J gene TRBJ1-5, with D tentatively TRBD1 (6 bases). Germline V gene lookup returns CDR1 MGHRA and CDR2 YSYEKL. The CDR3 covers 15 residues. Trimming cost V 0 bases and J 0 bases, with 6 bases left between them. CDR3 loop: CASSQEGHSNQPQHF. The DNA for the CDR3 is TGCGCCAGCAGCCAAGAGGGACATAGCAATCAGCCCCAGCATTTT.

V gene TRBV27 combines with J gene TRBJ2-2; D is possibly TRBD2 (6 bases). V gave up 7 bases and J gave up 6 bases, with 9 bases separating them. The CDR3 runs to 12 residues. The germline CDR1 and CDR2 sequences are MNHEY and SMNVEV (reference sequence). CDR3 nucleotides: TGTGCCAGCAAGGCGGGGCCCGGGGAGCTGTTTTTT. Translating gives CASKAGPGELFF.

This clone was detected a few times. The chain links TRBV19 to TRBJ1-5, with D maybe TRBD1 (5 bases). The V end lost 9 bases, the J end lost 0 bases, and 15 bases lay between the germline ends. The CDR3 runs to 15 residues. CDR1 and CDR2 (germline): LNHDA, SQIVND (reference sequence). CDR3 residues: CASCDSRFSNQPQHF. The CDR3, as DNA: TGTGCCAGCTGTGACAGCCGCTTTAGCAATCAGCCCCAGCATTTT. The whole variable domain, remainder taken from reference TRBV19 and TRBJ1-5, is DGGITQSPKYLFRKEGQNVTLSCEQNLNHDAMYWYRQDPGQGLRLIYYSQIVNDFQKGDIAEGYSVSREKKESFPLTVTSAQKNPTAFYLCASCDSRFSNQPQHFGDGTRLSIL.

The chain recombines TRBV6-5 with TRBJ1-1, with TRBD1 matching 7 bases. The germline V gene has CDR1 MNHEY and CDR2 SVGAGI. V lost 2 bases to trimming and J lost 3 bases; unmatched junction nucleotides: 6. The CDR3 totals 15 residues. The CDR3 loop is CASSYDDRDYTEAFF. DNA of the CDR3: TGTGCCAGCAGTTACGACGACAGGGACTACACTGAAGCTTTCTTT.

V is TRBV4-2 and J is TRBJ2-1, with 10 positions matching TRBD2. Germline loops: CDR1 LGHNA, CDR2 YNFKEQ. The CDR3 length is 17 residues. V lost 0 bases and J lost 8; bases outside the gene matches: 10. In DNA, the CDR3 is TGTGCCAGCAGCCAAGATAATCGTGGGACTAGCGAGGATGAGCAGTTCTTC. It specifies CASSQDNRGTSEDEQFF.

The chain combines TRBV19 with TRBJ2-1, with TRBD2 identical over 7 bases. CDR3 length: 12 amino acids. J gave up 10 bases and V 5 bases, and 5 bases lay outside the gene matches. Germline V CDR1 and CDR2: LNHDA, SQIVND (reference sequence). The CDR3 loop reads CASSELAREQFF. In DNA, the CDR3 is TGTGCCAGTAGTGAACTAGCGAGGGAGCAGTTCTTC.

V is TRBV5-1 and J is TRBJ1-1; no reliable D call. The CDR3 loop spans 14 amino acids. V was trimmed by 1 base and J by 2 bases, leaving 9 bases between them. Germline V CDR1 and CDR2: SGHRS, YFSETQ. CDR3 in DNA: TGCGCCAGCAGCTTGTTAGCGGCTAACACTGAAGCTTTCTTT. Translated, it gives CASSLLAANTEAFF.

This rearrangement joins TRBV7-9 to TRBJ2-7; maybe TRBD1 (6 bases). The CDR3 totals 16 residues. Germline values: CDR1 SEHNR, CDR2 FQNEAQ (reference sequence). Trimming stripped 5 bases from V and 0 bases from J, with 17 bases between. DNA of the CDR3: TGTGCCAGCAGCCCCACCAGGGACACTCCCTCCTACGAGCAGTACTTC. Its protein product is CASSPTRDTPSYEQYF. Variable domain in full (rest from reference TRBV7-9 and TRBJ2-7): DTGVSQNPRHKITKRGQNVTFRCDPISEHNRLYWYRQTLGQGPEFLTYFQNEAQLEKSRLLSDRFSAERPKGSFSTLEIQRTEQGDSAMYLCASSPTRDTPSYEQYFGPGTRLTVT.

The V gene is TRBV18, the J gene TRBJ2-7, with a tentative D call TRBD1 (5 bases). Germline assignment: CDR1 KGHSH and CDR2 LQKENI. The CDR3 runs 13 residues. Trimming shortened V by 6 bases and J by 2 bases, and 11 bases separated the two germline ends. The CDR3 sequence: CASSRQSTYEQYF. The CDR3 bases are TGTGCCAGCTCCCGACAGAGCACCTACGAGCAGTACTTC.